Presented here are 25 T cell receptor beta chains from one specimen sequenced in a study of cytomegalovirus exposure and HLA in healthy donors. The study ran its PCR with 60 Vbeta and 13 Jbeta primers. Here immunoSEQ multiplex PCR was the method, and the copy in TCRdb shows in-frame clones only, minus some. The sample consists of roughly 150,000 clones, about three quarters of them appearing once. Sequenced sample: PBMCs. All receptors come from a male donor in good health and CMV-seronegative.

The chain uses TRBV7-9 and TRBJ1-1; 9 nucleotides match TRBD1. The germline V gene has CDR1 SEHNR and CDR2 FQNEAQ (reference sequence). The CDR3 loop spans 15 amino acids. The J segment lost 5 bases and the V segment lost 5 bases, leaving 9 bases of the junction unmatched. The CDR3 DNA sequence: TGTGCCAGCAGCCCATCCGGGACAGGGCATACTGAAGCTTTCTTT. This encodes CASSPSGTGHTEAFF.

The V and J genes are TRBV15 and TRBJ2-6; D is unclear. Germline-derived CDR1 and CDR2 are LNHNV and YYDKDF (reference sequence). The CDR3 length is 15 residues. Between the trimmed V and J ends, which lost 1 base and 0 bases, there was a span of 4 bases. CDR3 nucleotide sequence: TGTGCCACCAGCAGAGCTGTCTCTGGGGCCAACGTCCTGACTTTC. The encoded protein is CATSRAVSGANVLTF.

The rearrangement uses TRBV6-1 and TRBJ1-1; 10 positions match TRBD1. The junction had 5 bases not matched to a gene; V was cut back by 1 base and J by 0 bases. The germline gives CDR1 MNHNS, CDR2 SASEGT. The CDR3 is made up of 17 amino acids. CDR3 coding DNA: TGTGCCAGCAGTGAAGTCGACAGGGGGCGTTTGAACACTGAAGCTTTCTTT. This translates into CASSEVDRGRLNTEAFF.

This clone was counted once. The genes are TRBV10-3 and TRBJ2-7, with D possibly TRBD1 on 6 matching bases. This CDR3 comprises 13 residues. Germline-derived CDR1 and CDR2 are ENHRY and SYGVKD. V was shortened by 10 bases and J by 0 bases, with 13 bases between the two germline ends. CDR3 in amino acids: CATHRDNSYEQYF. In DNA form, the CDR3 reads TGTGCCACCCACCGGGACAACTCCTACGAGCAGTACTTC.

This chain connects TRBV13 to TRBJ2-5, with D possibly being TRBD1 (5 bases). The J call may be faulty, since TRBJ2-7 better matches the DNA end. Germline assignment: CDR1 PRHDT and CDR2 FYEKMQ (reference sequence). The length of the CDR3 is 12 residues. The CDR3 DNA sequence: TGTGCCAGCAGCTTAGTAGGGGTCGAGCAGTACTTC. It translates to CASSLVGVEQYF.

This chain joins TRBV6-5 and TRBJ1-1, with TRBD1 matching 10 bases. V shed 7 bases, J shed 4 bases, and the junction held 6 bases outside the gene matches. The CDR3 loop spans 14 amino acids. Germline V gene sequence: CDR1 MNHEY, CDR2 SVGAGI. CDR3 DNA sequence: TGTGCCAGCACGCTAGGGACAGGGGCCACTGAAGCTTTCTTT. It encodes CASTLGTGATEAFF.

The V call is TRBV6-1, the J call TRBJ1-1, with 10 nucleotides matching TRBD1. This CDR3 is 16 amino acids long. Germline loops: CDR1 MNHNS, CDR2 SASEGT. V shed 2 bases, J shed 7 bases, and the junction held 10 bases outside the gene matches. CDR3 sequence: CASSEQTGQGGDEAFF. DNA of the CDR3: TGTGCCAGCAGTGAACAGACCGGACAGGGGGGGGATGAAGCTTTCTTT.

For the CDR3, the DNA is TGTGCCAGCAGCCCCCGTCGGGGGGCAAATACGCAGTATTTT. This sequence encodes CASSPRRGANTQYF. The chain couples TRBV7-9 to TRBJ2-3; possibly TRBD2 for D (7 bases). CDR3 size: 14 residues. Per germline, CDR1 SEHNR and CDR2 FQNEAQ (reference sequence). Trimming stripped 5 bases from V and 7 bases from J, with 16 bases between.

V gene TRBV30 combines with J gene TRBJ1-6, with D tentatively TRBD1 (5 bases). V was clipped by 4 bases and J by 7 bases, with 11 bases between them. Looked up from germline, CDR1 is GTSNPN and CDR2 is SVGIG (reference sequence). CDR3 length: 13 amino acids. The CDR3 DNA follows: TGTGCCTGGACCGCGGGGGGAAATTCACCCCTCCACTTT. It specifies CAWTAGGNSPLHF.

The V and J genes are TRBV5-6 and TRBJ2-2; maybe TRBD1 (6 bases). With 0 bases removed from V and 0 bases from J, the gap between germline ends came to 6 bases. There are 15 residues in the CDR3. Germline values: CDR1 SGHDT, CDR2 YYEEEE. The CDR3 region is CASSLDRANTGELFF. CDR3 DNA: TGTGCCAGCAGCTTGGACAGGGCGAACACCGGGGAGCTGTTTTTT.

The J gene is TRBJ2-5, the V gene TRBV5-4; 11 nucleotides agree with TRBD1. CDR1 and CDR2 (germline): SGHNT, YYREEE (reference sequence). The CDR3 loop spans 17 amino acids. V lost 4 bases, J lost 2 bases, and 10 bases stayed unmatched. CDR3 loop: CASSPKLGTGGQETQYF. The CDR3 DNA is TGTGCCAGCAGCCCGAAGCTTGGGACAGGGGGTCAAGAGACCCAGTACTTC.

The chain is built from TRBV27 and TRBJ2-1; 11 bases align to TRBD2. CDR1 is MNHEY, CDR2 SMNVEV, per germline (reference sequence). V lost 4 bases to trimming and J lost 5 bases; unmatched junction nucleotides: 4. The CDR3 has 15 residues. Here the CDR3 reads CASSSGTSGHNEQFF. As DNA, the CDR3 is TGTGCCAGCAGTTCGGGGACTAGCGGACACAATGAGCAGTTCTTC.

The chain couples TRBV2 to TRBJ2-2; no clear D gene. The germline CDR1 and CDR2 sequences are SNHLY and FYNNEI. V was pared by 3 bases and J by 3 bases, with 8 bases between. There are 14 residues in the CDR3. CDR3 DNA: TGTGCCAGCAGTGAGGTCCGGGACACCGGGGAGCTGTTTTTT. It encodes CASSEVRDTGELFF.

The chain recombines TRBV15 with TRBJ1-5; a possible D gene is TRBD1 (6 bases). Germline CDR1 and CDR2: LNHNV and YYDKDF (reference sequence). Between the trimmed V and J ends, which lost 5 bases and 5 bases, there was a span of 16 bases. This CDR3 spans 15 amino acids. CDR3 nucleotide sequence: TGTGCCACCAGCGTCGGGGGGCGTGTTGATCAGCCCCAGCATTTT. It specifies CATSVGGRVDQPQHF.

This clone was found once. The chain has TRBV9 and TRBJ2-1; TRBD2 agrees at 12 bases. This CDR3 spans 16 amino acids. The junction had 6 bases not matched to a gene; V was cut back by 4 bases and J by 4 bases. Germline V CDR1 and CDR2: SGDLS, YYNGEE. The CDR3 region is CASSLRTSGTYNEQFF. The CDR3 DNA reads as TGTGCCAGCAGCCTCCGGACTAGCGGGACATACAATGAGCAGTTCTTC.

This clone was counted between two and nine times. This chain links TRBV5-5 with TRBJ2-5, with TRBD1 matching over 8 bases. The germline gives CDR1 SGHKS, CDR2 YYEKEE (reference sequence). With V trimmed by 4 bases and J by 0 bases, 11 bases remained unmatched. The CDR3 runs to 17 residues. CDR3 region: CASSTSGGRLYQETQYF. The CDR3 DNA follows: TGTGCCAGCAGCACCTCAGGGGGCCGACTGTACCAAGAGACCCAGTACTTC.

The CDR3 DNA sequence: TGTGCCAGCAGTGAATCGGGGGGCCCGAACACTGAAGCTTTCTTT. Translating gives CASSESGGPNTEAFF. The chain links TRBV25-1 to TRBJ1-1, with a tentative D call TRBD1 (6 bases). V dropped 1 base and J dropped 1 base, with 10 bases sitting between them. CDR3 length: 15 amino acids. In germline, CDR1 is MGHDK, CDR2 SYGVNS.

This clone came up a few times. The gene calls are TRBV30 and TRBJ1-6, with D possibly matching TRBD1 (6 bases). CDR3 length: 14 amino acids. Per the germline V gene, CDR1 is GTSNPN and CDR2 is SVGIG (reference sequence). The ends were cut back, 2 bases at V and 10 bases at J, with 15 bases in the middle. This CDR3 is CAWSKGRGHSPLHF. The DNA of the CDR3 is TGTGCCTGGAGTAAGGGCAGGGGTCACTCACCCCTCCACTTT. The complete variable domain, with remaining parts taken from reference TRBV30 and TRBJ1-6, reads SQTIHQWPATLVQPVGSPLSLECTVEGTSNPNLYWYRQAAGRGLQLLFYSVGIGQISSEVPQNLSASRPQDRQFILSSKKLLLSDSGFYLCAWSKGRGHSPLHFGNGTRLTVT.

The table lists this clone with a count of one. The chain uses TRBV19 and TRBJ1-1; D remains unclear. This CDR3 has 13 amino acids. Germline lookup yields CDR1 LNHDA and CDR2 SQIVND (reference sequence). Deletions cut 0 bases from V and 4 bases from J, with 6 bases between. The CDR3 DNA reads as TGTGCCAGTAGTATAGATCGGGTCACTGAAGCTTTCTTT. This encodes CASSIDRVTEAFF.

This sequence joins TRBV7-3 and TRBJ2-3; 8 bases line up with TRBD1. V gave up 5 bases and J gave up 4 bases; unmatched junction bases: 11. CDR1 is SGHTA, CDR2 FQGTGA, per germline. The length of the CDR3 is 16 residues. This CDR3 is CASSPRTGSDPDTQYF. CDR3 nucleotide sequence: TGTGCCAGCAGCCCTCGGACAGGGAGTGACCCAGATACGCAGTATTTT.

This clone showed up just a few times. The chain employs TRBV7-2 and TRBJ2-1; 7 bases map to TRBD2. The germline V gene has CDR1 SGHTA and CDR2 FQGNSA. CDR3 size: 16 residues. V dropped 1 base and J dropped 7; count of bases not matched to a gene: 10. The CDR3 coding sequence is TGTGCCAGCAGCTTAGGCAGGCTAGCGGACCTAAATGAGCAGTTCTTC. It yields the protein CASSLGRLADLNEQFF.

The chain has TRBV5-1 and TRBJ1-3; D is possibly TRBD1 (6 bases). The germline V and J ends were trimmed by 3 bases and 0 bases, with 13 bases remaining between them. This CDR3 contains 16 residues. CDR1 SGHRS and CDR2 YFSETQ come from the germline V gene. The CDR3 protein is CASSSQPGASGNTIYF. In DNA, the CDR3 is TGCGCCAGCAGCTCTCAGCCAGGGGCCTCTGGAAACACCATATATTTT.

The chain is built from TRBV5-8 and TRBJ2-3; 8 bases line up with TRBD2. Looked up from germline, CDR1 is SGHTS and CDR2 is YDEGEE. Trimming at V came to 4 bases and at J to 10 bases, leaving 14 bases not matched to a gene. The CDR3 length is 15 residues. CDR3 amino acids: CASSAPGRGGMAQYF. The CDR3 nucleotides read TGTGCCAGCAGCGCCCCCGGGAGGGGGGGGATGGCGCAGTATTTT. Full variable domain (missing parts from reference TRBV5-8 and TRBJ2-3): EAGVTQSPTHLIKTRGQQATLRCSPISGHTSVYWYQQALGLGLQFLLWYDEGEERNRGNFPPRFSGRQFPNYSSELNVNALELEDSALYLCASSAPGRGGMAQYFGPGTRLTVL.

The gene calls are TRBV11-3 and TRBJ2-7; 8 bases agree with TRBD1. CDR1 and CDR2 (germline): SGHNT, YENEEA. The CDR3 has 12 residues. The J segment lost 6 bases and the V segment lost 7 bases, leaving 5 bases of the junction unmatched. DNA for the CDR3: TGTGCCAGCACCGGACAGGGCTTCGAGCAGTACTTC. Translating it yields CASTGQGFEQYF.

The chain uses TRBV6-5 and TRBJ1-2; D is unresolved. This CDR3 contains 13 residues. Trimming took 6 bases from V and 2 from J, leaving 10 bases between them. The V gene's germline CDR1 is MNHEY and CDR2 SVGAGI. CDR3 DNA: TGTGCCAGCAGAAGACGGGAGAACTATGGCTACACCTTC. Translation: CASRRRENYGYTF.